The count of the clone carrying this TCR beta chain is one. Its cognate antigen is unknown. V dropped 4 bases and J dropped 8; count of bases not matched to a gene: 8. This CDR3 has 14 amino acids. Germline CDR1 reads SGHAT; CDR2 reads FQNNGV. Time point reported: newly diagnosed, previously untreated cHL patient sample. The comparison group had newly diagnosed, previously untreated classical Hodgkin lymphoma. TCRdb's copy holds only in-frame clones and misses some; the assay was immunoSEQ multiplex PCR. The sample includes more than 20,000 clones, approximately 94% of them seen just once. This sample was taken from a study of PD-1 blockade in classical Hodgkin lymphoma. Overall study results and limits: Newly diagnosed patients reportedly trailed healthy donors in baseline TCR diversity. Reasons behind the repertoire differences stay unclear, perhaps disease activity or earlier therapy.

The source of this sequence is a human donor with classical Hodgkin lymphoma. The chain combines TRBV11-2 with TRBJ2-1, with 7 bases that match TRBD1. Sequenced sample: peripheral blood mononuclear cells (PBMCs). CDR3 nucleotides: TGTGCCAGCAGCTGGTACAGGGGTGGTGATGAGCAGTTCTTC. Protein: CASSWYRGGDEQFF.